A selection of T cell receptor beta chains follows, all from one sample in a study of T-cell memory formation after mild COVID-19. TCRdb re-analysed the 5' RACE reads in MiXCR, keeping a single row per CDR3 protein. The sample records about 180,000 distinct CDR3 sequences, under 20% being singletons. The sample was PBMCs or a T cell subset sorted from them (not recorded which). The receptors were sampled from a man aged 18 to 29 who had mild COVID-19 (a few samples of this study predate the infection). Cell type and time point are not known. The CDR3 runs from the conserved cysteine through the conserved F or W. D genes are given only for firm matches. Not every row has a clone size; where given, it reads once, few, many or a size class.

v_call	d_call	clone_size	j_call	cdr3_nt	cdr3_aa
TRBV12-3/TRBV12-4	-	few	TRBJ1-2	TGTGCCAGCAGCCAACAGGGTGCGGCTGGTGGCTACACCTTC	CASSQQGAAGGYTF
TRBV12-2	-	few	TRBJ2-5	TGTGCAAGTCGCTTAGTAAGAGTGGAGGTAGAGACCCAGTACTTC	CASRLVRVEVETQYF
TRBV20-1	-	-	TRBJ2-3	TGCAGTGCTGGACCGACTCAGGCAGATACGCAGTATTTT	CSAGPTQADTQYF
TRBV12-3/TRBV12-4	-	-	TRBJ2-2	TGTGCCAGCAGTGCGTGGGATGCCGGGGAGCTGTTTTTT	CASSAWDAGELFF
TRBV24-1	TRBD1	many	TRBJ2-7	TGTGCCACCAGTGGGTCCCTCCCGGGACAGGATTCCTCCTACGAGCAGTACTTC	CATSGSLPGQDSSYEQYF
TRBV5-1	-	few	TRBJ2-3	TGCGCCACGCAACTCGGCAAAATCACAGATACGCAGTATTTT	CATQLGKITDTQYF
TRBV19	TRBD2	-	TRBJ2-1	TGTGCCAGTAGTACGATGACTAGCGGGGGGTCCTACAATGAGCAGTTCTTC	CASSTMTSGGSYNEQFF
TRBV4-1	TRBD1	few	TRBJ1-2	TGCGCCAGCAGCCCAGGGGGGGCTCTGGATTATGGCTACACCTTC	CASSPGGALDYGYTF
TRBV7-9	-	-	TRBJ1-1	TGTGACAGCAGCTTAGCAGGGGTCGCTGAAGCTTTCTTT	CDSSLAGVAEAFF
TRBV6-2/TRBV6-3	-	-	TRBJ1-2	TGTGCCAGTTCCGTCGGGGCGGCTCCCTACACCTTC	CASSVGAAPYTF
TRBV7-6	-	-	TRBJ1-1	TGTGCCAGCAGCGACCAGATGAACACTGAAGCTTTCTTT	CASSDQMNTEAFF
TRBV7-8	-	-	TRBJ1-3	TGTGCCAGCAGCCGCCTCGCGGGGAACGGAAACACCATATATTTT	CASSRLAGNGNTIYF
TRBV20-1	-	few	TRBJ1-2	TGCAGTGCTAGTGCCGGGAGGGCGTATGGCTACACCTTC	CSASAGRAYGYTF
TRBV10-3	TRBD2	-	TRBJ2-3	TGTGCCATCAGTGGGGTAGCGGGGATCACAGATACGCAGTATTTT	CAISGVAGITDTQYF
TRBV12-3/TRBV12-4	TRBD1	few	TRBJ2-5	TGTGCCAGCAGTCAGGGACAGGGTCAGACCCAGTACTTC	CASSQGQGQTQYF
TRBV7-2	TRBD2	few	TRBJ2-1	TGTGCCAGCAGCTTAATTGGTAGCGGGGGATCCTACTGGGATGAGCAGTTCTTC	CASSLIGSGGSYWDEQFF
TRBV18	-	-	TRBJ2-5	TGTGCCAGCTCACCACAGAGTGGGGCTGGTGGAGAGACCCAGTACTTC	CASSPQSGAGGETQYF
TRBV6-6	-	-	TRBJ1-1	TGTGCCAGCAACGCAGGGCTAAACACTGAAGCTTTCTTT	CASNAGLNTEAFF
TRBV10-2	-	few	TRBJ1-4	TGCGCCAGCGAAGCACTGTTTTTT	CASEALFF
TRBV6-5	-	few	TRBJ1-6	TGTGCCAGCAGTCCGCAGGGTCTCGGCTCACCCCTCCACTTT	CASSPQGLGSPLHF
TRBV12-3/TRBV12-4	-	-	TRBJ2-5	TGTGCCAGCAGTCCGACTCTCGGAGAGACCCAGTACTTC	CASSPTLGETQYF
TRBV12-3/TRBV12-4	-	-	TRBJ1-2	TGTGCCAGCAGTTTTAACCGTTATGGCTACACCTTC	CASSFNRYGYTF
TRBV6-5	TRBD1	few	TRBJ1-6	TGTGCCAGCACCGACAGGGCTTCACCCCTCCACTTT	CASTDRASPLHF
TRBV5-1	TRBD2	many	TRBJ2-1	TGCGCCAGCAGCTTGTCCCTAGCGGGGACCAATGAGCAGTTCTTC	CASSLSLAGTNEQFF
TRBV2	TRBD1	few	TRBJ2-3	TGTGCCAGCAGTTCACAGGGGGAGGCAGATACGCAGTATTTT	CASSSQGEADTQYF
TRBV28	-	-	TRBJ2-1	TGTGCCAGCAGTTTGGGCCGACGCAGCTCCTACAATGAGCAGTTCTTC	CASSLGRRSSYNEQFF
TRBV11-2	-	few	TRBJ2-5	TGTGCCAGCAGCTTCCAGTGGGGCGAAGAGGAGACCCAGTACTTC	CASSFQWGEEETQYF
TRBV7-2	-	-	TRBJ1-4	TGTGCCAGCCGCACAGGCGGGGCTAATGAAAAACTGTTTTTT	CASRTGGANEKLFF
TRBV7-2	-	-	TRBJ1-3	TGTGCCAGCAGCTTTTCAGCTCTCTCTGGAAACACCATATATTTT	CASSFSALSGNTIYF
TRBV20-1	-	few	TRBJ1-2	TGCAGTGCTAGCCCAGCCCCAATGTACTATGGCTACACCTTC	CSASPAPMYYGYTF
TRBV2	-	few	TRBJ2-3	TGTGCCAGCCCCCCAGGCGGCCCAGGAGATACGCAGTATTTT	CASPPGGPGDTQYF
TRBV7-6	-	few	TRBJ2-5	TGTGCCAGCGGCTACAGGGTCGGGGAGACCCAGTACTTC	CASGYRVGETQYF
TRBV14	TRBD2	-	TRBJ2-5	TGTGCCAGCAGCCAAGGGAATCTTCCGGGAGGGGAAGAGACCCAGTACTTC	CASSQGNLPGGEETQYF
TRBV3-1	TRBD1	-	TRBJ2-7	TGTGCCAGCAGCCCATCAGGGACAGGGTCCTACGAGCAGTACTTC	CASSPSGTGSYEQYF
TRBV6-5	-	-	TRBJ2-5	TGTGCCAGCAGTTCGCCAGGGGATGAGACCCAGTACTTC	CASSSPGDETQYF
TRBV2	-	-	TRBJ2-1	TGTGCCAGCAGTGCCTCGGGTAGTAAATACAATGAGCAGTTCTTC	CASSASGSKYNEQFF
TRBV20-1	-	few	TRBJ1-2	TGCAGTGCGCTGGCAGATCCGTTTGCGGGAGGCTACACCTTC	CSALADPFAGGYTF
TRBV6-2/TRBV6-3	-	few	TRBJ2-2	TGTGCCAGCAGTTACCGGGGCAGGGACACCGGGGAGCTGTTTTTT	CASSYRGRDTGELFF
TRBV2	TRBD2	-	TRBJ2-2	TGTGCCAGCAGTGAATTCGGCGGGGGCACCGGGGAGCTGTTTTTT	CASSEFGGGTGELFF
TRBV28	TRBD1	-	TRBJ1-5	TGTGCCAGCTTCAGGGGGCTCCATCAGCCCCAGCATTTT	CASFRGLHQPQHF
TRBV28	-	-	TRBJ2-3	TGTGCCACCCATTCGGGTGGTTCGCTGGCAGATACGCAGTATTTT	CATHSGGSLADTQYF
TRBV15	TRBD1	-	TRBJ1-1	TGTGCCACCAGCAGTAGTTCACAGGGGGACACTGAAGCTTTCTTT	CATSSSSQGDTEAFF
TRBV4-1	-	many	TRBJ2-3	TGCGCCAGCAGCCAAGAAACTAGCCCAAGCACAGATACGCAGTATTTT	CASSQETSPSTDTQYF
TRBV6-4	-	-	TRBJ2-5	TGTGCCAGCAGAGGGACCCAGTACTTC	CASRGTQYF
TRBV5-1	-	many	TRBJ1-1	TGCGCCAGCAGCTTGGGGGGGACACCAGAAGCTTTCTTT	CASSLGGTPEAFF
TRBV11-2	-	-	TRBJ2-3	TGTGCCAGCACCCCAATGGGCGGGGGCACAGATACGCAGTATTTT	CASTPMGGGTDTQYF
TRBV7-2	-	few	TRBJ2-3	TGTGCCAGCAGCCCTTTCGGCAGCACAGATACGCAGTATTTT	CASSPFGSTDTQYF
TRBV6-4	-	few	TRBJ1-1	TGTGCCAGCAGTGACTCGGGAAGAGAGCTGGGCTCTGAAGCTTTCTTT	CASSDSGRELGSEAFF
TRBV7-3	TRBD1	-	TRBJ1-1	TGTGCCAGCAGCTTGTACAGGGGGAACACTGAAGCTTTCTTT	CASSLYRGNTEAFF
TRBV11-1	-	-	TRBJ2-7	TGTGCCAGCAGCTCCGGGACACCTGGTCGGGAGCAGTACTTC	CASSSGTPGREQYF
TRBV11-2	-	few	TRBJ1-4	TGTGCCAGCAGCACAGGGTATACTAATGAAAAACTGTTTTTT	CASSTGYTNEKLFF
TRBV12-3/TRBV12-4	TRBD1	few	TRBJ1-2	TGTGCCAGCAGTTCCCGGACAGGGTCGGCTGGCTACACCTTC	CASSSRTGSAGYTF